A single T cell receptor delta chain is shown here with its context. This clone has only a few counts. Its antigen target is currently unknown. No much larger clone is present one base from it, and per-base qualities are unavailable. RNA was extracted with the RNeasy mini kit and reverse transcribed using Superscript III. Multiplex PCR was used to generate CDR3 amplicons, with pooled V-gene forward primers and a constant-region reverse primer carrying Illumina adaptor overhangs. After gel purification, amplicons were indexed with Nextera index primers over around 8 extra PCR cycles and were then purified with AMPure XP beads. Libraries were sequenced on an Illumina MiSeq with paired-end 250 bp reads, dual indexing and about 20% PhiX spike-in. In the source study's methods: Reads were quality checked with FastQC, and TRG read pairs were merged with ea-utils fastq-join. Sequences were annotated with IMGT/HighV-QUEST, keeping only productive sequences with unambiguous V-gene assignment; clonotypes were defined by identical CDR3 sequence. VDJtools 1.1.1, tcR 2.2.3, Treemap and vegan Shannon diversity in R 3.4.4 were used for downstream analysis. TCRdb called clones anew from the public reads via CATT; matching DNA rows were later pooled. Here the V and J calls rest on TCRdb's processing, not on the authors' analysis. Recorded for this sample are roughly 56,000 delta-chain clones; less than 15% of them occurred a single time. The ten largest clones add up to approximately 0.4% of the sample.

From a lookup of the germline V gene, CDR1 and CDR2 are TSWWSYY and QGS. V is reduced by 1 base and J by 8 bases, leaving a spacing of 14 bases between them. There are 15 amino acids in the CDR3, from cysteine to phenylalanine inclusive. Only the CDR3 region is kept as DNA, spanning 45 bases read in frame from base 1. Thymic samples were depleted of alphabeta T cells, then CD3+ TCRVdelta1+ TCRVdelta2- thymocytes were FACS-sorted. The purity of the sorted Vdelta1+ thymocytes was between about 96% and 99.6%. The thymic specimens were obtained from 7 to 9 paediatric patients, aged roughly 5 days to 16 months, who were having corrective cardiac surgery. The thymic tissue was dispersed, and mononuclear cells were isolated using a Histopaque-1077 density gradient. The staining antibodies were anti-TCRVdelta1 clone TS8.2, anti-TCRVdelta2 clone B6, anti-CD3 clone HIT3a and anti-TCRalphabeta clone IP26. The entry originates in a study of Vδ1+ human thymocytes (dated by TCRdb to 2016 to 2018). Background on the whole study: As a data resource, the study described the mRNA-level TRG and TRD CDR3 repertoires of highly purified Vdelta1+ thymocytes obtained from young children. Validation of the multiplex-based CDR3 amplicon strategy against 5'RACE-based CDR3 amplicon generation methods had been performed previously.

The paper as a whole reports these results and caveats: Because no clustering by age or sex was observed, donors were not stratified by these variables in the analyses. Roughly a fifth of thymic TRD sequences were found to be Vdelta2 (and few were Vdelta3) despite high sort purity, in contrast to peripheral blood Vdelta1+ controls. Many TRG clonotypes were shared between donors (up to roughly 6.9x10^3), whereas TRD repertoires were essentially private (max about 100 shared). Because unexpected Vdelta2 sequences could lead to misinterpretation of bulk repertoire data, the authors recommended using highly purified populations and validating at the single-cell level. Thymic TRG and TRD repertoires appeared highly polyclonal with Gaussian CDR3 length distributions, unlike oligoclonal peripheral blood repertoires.

Recombination connected TRDV1 to TRDJ2, with a weak D call of TRDD2 (6 bases match). Sequenced: Vdelta1+ gamma-delta thymocytes from the thymus. Explained via the paper, the cell subset or site label denotes: FACS-sorted CD3+ TCRalphabeta- TCRVdelta1+ TCRVdelta2- thymocytes. The receptor was derived from a girl less than two years old who had congenital heart surgery. The nucleotides are TGTGCTCTTGGGGAACACGTCCTACGGCCCGCACAACTCTTCTTT. The resulting protein is CALGEHVLRPAQLFF.